These 17 T cell receptor beta chains originate from one sample sequenced in a study of blood T cell repertoires in COVID-19. Clones were read by immunoSEQ multiplex PCR, and TCRdb kept only the in-frame ones, dropping some. The top ten clones hold approximately 8.2% of a sample with about 46,000 clones, under 90% of them seen once. What was sequenced was peripheral blood. The receptors were gathered from a man in his 60s with acute or convalescent COVID-19.

V and J are TRBV24-1 and TRBJ2-1; 10 bases fit TRBD1. Per germline, CDR1 KGHDR and CDR2 SFDVKD. The V and J ends lost 7 bases and 2 bases, in that order; junction bases with no gene match: 7. The CDR3 has 16 amino acids. The CDR3, as DNA: TGTGCCACCAGCCGTGGGACAGGGGTTACCTACAATGAGCAGTTCTTC. It translates to CATSRGTGVTYNEQFF.

This chain links TRBV19 with TRBJ2-3, with a weak D call TRBD1 (6 bases). Germline-derived CDR1 and CDR2 are LNHDA and SQIVND (reference sequence). The CDR3 consists of 15 residues. The V and J ends lost 2 bases and 2 bases respectively, with 11 bases between them. The CDR3 nucleotides read TGTGCCAGTAGTATACGGCAGGGGTACACAGATACGCAGTATTTT. It codes for CASSIRQGYTDTQYF.

This clone came up once. The V gene is TRBV14, the J gene TRBJ1-1, with TRBD1 matching 10 bases. V trimming: 4 bases; J trimming: 4 bases; junction bases outside the gene matches: 3. Germline CDR1 SGHDN, CDR2 FVKESK. There are 14 residues in the CDR3. The DNA of the CDR3 is TGTGCCAGCAGCCGACAGGGGGCTAGCACTGAAGCTTTCTTT. It specifies CASSRQGASTEAFF.

This chain joins TRBV7-9 and TRBJ2-6, with 7 bases lining up with TRBD1. This CDR3 is built from 19 residues. The germline gives CDR1 SEHNR, CDR2 FQNEAQ (reference sequence). The ends lost 1 base at V and 0 bases at J; junction bases unmatched: 9. CDR3 nucleotide sequence: TGTGCCAGCAGCTTAGAGGGGACAGCAACCCCCTCTGGGGCCAACGTCCTGACTTTC. It codes for CASSLEGTATPSGANVLTF.

V is TRBV6-5 and J is TRBJ1-2; 9 nucleotides line up with TRBD1. The CDR3 consists of 14 residues. CDR1 and CDR2 from the germline V gene are MNHEY and SVGAGI. With 5 bases clipped from V and 6 bases from J, the junction kept 7 bases outside the gene matches. The DNA of the CDR3 is TGTGCCAGCAGTAAATCCGGGACAGGGAATGGCTACACCTTC. This sequence encodes CASSKSGTGNGYTF.

The V gene is TRBV6-5, the J gene TRBJ2-5, with D maybe TRBD1 (6 bases). Germline V gene data show CDR1 as MNHEY and CDR2 as SVGAGI. V was shortened by 4 bases and J by 2 bases, with 11 bases between the two germline ends. This CDR3 is 14 amino acids long. CDR3 coding DNA: TGTGCCAGCAGTTTTACAGGGTCGCAAGAGACCCAGTACTTC. Protein sequence: CASSFTGSQETQYF.

The chain carries TRBV10-1 and TRBJ2-2; possibly TRBD1 for D (6 bases). This CDR3 has 15 amino acids. Trimming cost V 5 bases and J 0 bases, with 10 bases left between them. Germline V gene data show CDR1 as WNHNN and CDR2 as SYGVQD (reference sequence). CDR3 coding DNA: TGCGCCAGCAGTTCGGACAGCTCGAACACCGGGGAGCTGTTTTTT. Protein: CASSSDSSNTGELFF.

The rearrangement uses TRBV7-3 and TRBJ2-2, with a weak D call TRBD2 (6 bases). Germline loops: CDR1 SGHTA, CDR2 FQGTGA. The CDR3 contains 14 residues. The V end was cut by 3 bases, the J end by 1 base, with 6 bases between. CDR3 in DNA: TGTGCCAGCAGCTTCGGGGGGAACACCGGGGAGCTGTTTTTT. The encoded protein is CASSFGGNTGELFF.

This clone was found once. J is TRBJ1-1 and V is TRBV9; 10 nucleotides align to TRBD1. Germline assignment: CDR1 SGDLS and CDR2 YYNGEE. Trimming cost V 2 bases and J 6 bases; bases outside gene matches: 4. The CDR3 is 14 amino acids. CDR3 protein: CASSVGQGIAEAFF. CDR3 bases: TGTGCCAGCAGCGTGGGACAGGGGATCGCTGAAGCTTTCTTT.

The rearrangement uses TRBV7-9 and TRBJ1-5; 7 bases line up with TRBD1. There are 13 residues in the CDR3. Germline V lookup: CDR1 SEHNR, CDR2 FQNEAQ (reference sequence). Germline trimming cut 5 bases from V and 7 bases from J; bases unmatched to any gene: 5. CDR3 sequence (DNA): TGTGCCAGCAGCCGACAGGGCTGGCAGCCCCAGCATTTT. Its translation is CASSRQGWQPQHF.

This clone was observed a single time. V and J are TRBV6-5 and TRBJ2-3; 7 positions match TRBD2. Germline V gives CDR1 MNHEY, CDR2 SVGAGI. After removal of 2 bases from V and 4 bases from J, the junction contained 3 bases not matched to a gene. The CDR3 covers 14 residues. This CDR3 reads CASSYGGEADTQYF. The CDR3 nucleotides are TGTGCCAGCAGTTACGGGGGGGAGGCAGATACGCAGTATTTT.

This chain uses TRBV5-1 with TRBJ2-7; the D gene is possibly TRBD1 (5 bases). V was cut by 4 bases and J by 4 bases, with 9 bases left in between. Germline CDR1 is SGHRS and CDR2 is YFSETQ. The CDR3 has 12 residues. CDR3: CASSGTGYEQYF. CDR3 DNA sequence: TGCGCCAGCAGCGGAACAGGTTACGAGCAGTACTTC.

V gene TRBV18 combines with J gene TRBJ2-7, with 7 bases fitting TRBD1. Germline loops: CDR1 KGHSH, CDR2 LQKENI. This CDR3 is 13 amino acids long. Trimming cost V 3 bases and J 3 bases; bases outside gene matches: 2. The CDR3 sequence: CASSPYRGYEQYF. Here the CDR3 DNA reads TGTGCCAGCTCACCCTACAGGGGCTACGAGCAGTACTTC. The whole variable domain, remainder taken from reference TRBV18 and TRBJ2-7, is NAGVMQNPRHLVRRRGQEARLRCSPMKGHSHVYWYRQLPEEGLKFMVYLQKENIIDESGMPKERFSAEFPKEGPSILRIQQVVRGDSAAYFCASSPYRGYEQYFGPGTRLTVT.

V and J are TRBV3-1 (or the pseudogene TRBV3-2) and TRBJ1-3; D gene uncertain. The CDR3 loop spans 15 amino acids. Germline loops: CDR1 LGHDT, CDR2 YNNKEL (reference sequence). The V gene lost 3 bases and the J gene lost 4 bases, with 13 bases spanning the gap. The CDR3 loop reads CASSHPGSLGNTIYF. The CDR3 bases are TGTGCCAGCAGCCACCCCGGGTCTCTGGGAAACACCATATATTTT.

Concerning this clone: The same CDR3 is also encoded by other DNA sequences in this sample. The V gene is TRBV5-1, the J gene TRBJ1-1; D remains unclear. The CDR3 spans 14 residues. Trimming removed 0 bases at V and 0 bases at J, with 6 bases between. Germline V lookup: CDR1 SGHRS, CDR2 YFSETQ. CDR3 in DNA: TGCGCCAGCAGCTTGGACGGTATGAACACTGAAGCTTTCTTT. This translates into CASSLDGMNTEAFF.

The CDR3 DNA sequence: TGTGCCAGCAGCCAAGACTTACGGGGGGGGGAGACCCAGTACTTC. Protein product: CASSQDLRGGETQYF. J is TRBJ2-5 and V is TRBV3-1 (or the pseudogene TRBV3-2), with 8 bases lining up with TRBD2. This CDR3 comprises 15 residues. The germline V gene has CDR1 LGHDT and CDR2 YNNKEL (reference sequence). The trim removed 0 bases at V and 5 bases at J, leaving 5 bases unmatched.

This clone turned up a few times. The chain employs TRBV19 and TRBJ1-2; 9 nucleotides line up with TRBD1. The CDR3 extends over 13 amino acids. Germline CDR1 LNHDA, CDR2 SQIVND (reference sequence). V lost 4 bases, J lost 4 bases, and 1 base stayed unmatched. The CDR3: CASSKDRGYGYTF. Here the CDR3 DNA reads TGTGCCAGTAGTAAGGACAGGGGCTATGGCTACACCTTC.